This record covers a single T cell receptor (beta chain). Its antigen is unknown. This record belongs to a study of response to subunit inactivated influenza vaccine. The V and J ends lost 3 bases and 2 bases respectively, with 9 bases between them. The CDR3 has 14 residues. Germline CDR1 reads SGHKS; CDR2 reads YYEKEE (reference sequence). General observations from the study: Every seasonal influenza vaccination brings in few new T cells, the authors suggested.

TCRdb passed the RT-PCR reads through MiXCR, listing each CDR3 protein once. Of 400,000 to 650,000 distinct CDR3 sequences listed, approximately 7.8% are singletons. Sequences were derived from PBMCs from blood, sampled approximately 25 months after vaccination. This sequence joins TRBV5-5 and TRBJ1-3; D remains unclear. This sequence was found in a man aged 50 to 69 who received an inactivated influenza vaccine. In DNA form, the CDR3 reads TGTGCCAGCAGCTCCGGGCCCCCTGGAAACACCATATATTTT. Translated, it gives CASSSGPPGNTIYF.